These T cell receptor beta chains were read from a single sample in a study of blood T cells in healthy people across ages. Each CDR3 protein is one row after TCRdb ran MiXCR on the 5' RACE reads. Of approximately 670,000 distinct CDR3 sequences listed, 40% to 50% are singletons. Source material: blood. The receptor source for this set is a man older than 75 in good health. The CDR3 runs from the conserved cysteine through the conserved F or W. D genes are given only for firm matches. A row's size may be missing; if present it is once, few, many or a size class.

cdr3_aa: CASSNGEYEQYF
cdr3_nt: TGCGCCAGCAGCAACGGCGAATACGAGCAGTACTTC
v_call: TRBV5-1
cdr3_length: 12
d_call: -
clone_size: few
j_call: TRBJ2-7

cdr3_aa: CASSSFDRVQQYF
cdr3_nt: TGTGCCAGCAGCTCATTTGACAGGGTCCAGCAGTACTTC
v_call: TRBV6-2/TRBV6-3
cdr3_length: 13
d_call: TRBD1
clone_size: few
j_call: TRBJ2-7

cdr3_aa: CASSLRGDGEKLFF
cdr3_nt: TGCGCCAGCAGCTTAAGAGGGGATGGTGAAAAACTGTTTTTT
v_call: TRBV5-1
cdr3_length: 14
d_call: -
clone_size: -
j_call: TRBJ1-4

cdr3_aa: CASRPPAGPINEKLFF
cdr3_nt: TGTGCCAGCAGGCCTCCTGCGGGACCGATTAATGAAAAACTGTTTTTT
v_call: TRBV12-3/TRBV12-4
cdr3_length: 16
d_call: -
clone_size: -
j_call: TRBJ1-4

cdr3_aa: CASSSHRTTNEKLFF
cdr3_nt: TGTGCCAGCAGTTCCCACCGGACAACTAATGAAAAACTGTTTTTT
v_call: TRBV28
cdr3_length: 15
d_call: -
clone_size: -
j_call: TRBJ1-4

cdr3_aa: CASSSPSGRAGYNEQFF
cdr3_nt: TGTGCCAGCAGCTCTCCTAGCGGGAGGGCCGGATACAATGAGCAGTTCTTC
v_call: TRBV2
cdr3_length: 17
d_call: TRBD2
clone_size: few
j_call: TRBJ2-1

cdr3_aa: CASSFGVGPTYEQYF
cdr3_nt: TGCGCCAGCAGTTTTGGTGTGGGACCTACCTACGAGCAGTACTTC
v_call: TRBV5-1
cdr3_length: 15
d_call: -
clone_size: -
j_call: TRBJ2-7

cdr3_aa: CASKYSGAWSYEQYF
cdr3_nt: TGTGCCAGCAAATATTCGGGAGCCTGGTCCTACGAGCAGTACTTC
v_call: TRBV28
cdr3_length: 15
d_call: -
clone_size: -
j_call: TRBJ2-7

cdr3_aa: CASSPGIAGGQVDTQYF
cdr3_nt: TGTGCCAGCAGCCCGGGGATAGCGGGGGGGCAGGTAGATACGCAGTATTTT
v_call: TRBV5-6
cdr3_length: 17
d_call: TRBD2
clone_size: -
j_call: TRBJ2-3

cdr3_aa: CASSQKGKRGGPETQYF
cdr3_nt: TGTGCCAGCAGCCAGAAAGGGAAGCGGGGGGGCCCGGAGACCCAGTACTTC
v_call: TRBV4-2
cdr3_length: 17
d_call: TRBD2
clone_size: few
j_call: TRBJ2-5

cdr3_aa: CASSLRDSEAFF
cdr3_nt: TGTGCCAGCAGCCTTCGGGACAGCGAAGCTTTCTTT
v_call: TRBV27
cdr3_length: 12
d_call: TRBD1
clone_size: -
j_call: TRBJ1-1

cdr3_aa: CASSTLLGTDNSPLHF
cdr3_nt: TGTGCCAGCTCAACATTGCTCGGGACAGATAATTCACCCCTCCACTTT
v_call: TRBV18
cdr3_length: 16
d_call: TRBD1
clone_size: -
j_call: TRBJ1-6

cdr3_aa: CASRLQGRDGYTF
cdr3_nt: TGTGCCAGCAGACTACAAGGGAGAGACGGCTACACCTTC
v_call: TRBV6-2/TRBV6-3
cdr3_length: 13
d_call: -
clone_size: -
j_call: TRBJ1-2

cdr3_aa: CSVSPGGQETQYF
cdr3_nt: TGCAGCGTTTCCCCCGGGGGACAAGAGACCCAGTACTTC
v_call: TRBV29-1
cdr3_length: 13
d_call: -
clone_size: many
j_call: TRBJ2-5

cdr3_aa: CASSSTQPRVQGETQYF
cdr3_nt: TGTGCCAGCTCATCCACTCAACCCCGGGTTCAGGGAGAGACCCAGTACTTC
v_call: TRBV18
cdr3_length: 17
d_call: -
clone_size: few
j_call: TRBJ2-5

cdr3_aa: CASSAALAGRTDTRYF
cdr3_nt: TGTGCCAGCAGTGCCGCACTAGCGGGGCGCACAGATACGCGGTATTTT
v_call: TRBV28
cdr3_length: 16
d_call: TRBD2
clone_size: -
j_call: TRBJ2-3

cdr3_aa: CSVEKQGDTQYF
cdr3_nt: TGCAGCGTTGAAAAGCAGGGTGATACGCAGTATTTT
v_call: TRBV29-1
cdr3_length: 12
d_call: -
clone_size: -
j_call: TRBJ2-3

cdr3_aa: CASSPEPQSYNEQFF
cdr3_nt: TGTGCCAGCAGCCCCGAACCACAGAGCTACAATGAGCAGTTCTTC
v_call: TRBV5-5
cdr3_length: 15
d_call: -
clone_size: -
j_call: TRBJ2-1

cdr3_aa: CASSLVSGTGNEQYF
cdr3_nt: TGTGCCAGCAGCTTAGTAAGCGGGACAGGGAACGAGCAGTACTTC
v_call: TRBV7-2
cdr3_length: 15
d_call: TRBD1
clone_size: many
j_call: TRBJ2-7

cdr3_aa: CATSRDRGQGWSGANVLTF
cdr3_nt: TGTGCCACCAGCAGAGATCGTGGACAGGGGTGGTCTGGGGCCAACGTCCTGACTTTC
v_call: TRBV15
cdr3_length: 19
d_call: TRBD1
clone_size: -
j_call: TRBJ2-6

cdr3_aa: CASSFLDSIYNEQFF
cdr3_nt: TGTGCCAGCAGTTTTCTGGACAGCATATACAATGAGCAGTTCTTC
v_call: TRBV27
cdr3_length: 15
d_call: -
clone_size: -
j_call: TRBJ2-1

cdr3_aa: CASSLGGRAPGSAEAFF
cdr3_nt: TGCGCCAGCAGCTTGGGGGGTAGGGCTCCAGGAAGCGCTGAAGCTTTCTTT
v_call: TRBV5-1
cdr3_length: 17
d_call: -
clone_size: -
j_call: TRBJ1-1

cdr3_aa: CASSLGPRGQPLDYEQYF
cdr3_nt: TGTGCCAGCAGCTTAGGGCCCCGGGGACAGCCACTGGACTACGAGCAGTACTTC
v_call: TRBV7-9
cdr3_length: 18
d_call: TRBD1
clone_size: -
j_call: TRBJ2-7

cdr3_aa: CSARDLRDSTYNEQYF
cdr3_nt: TGCAGTGCTAGAGATCTCCGGGACAGTACCTACAATGAGCAGTACTTC
v_call: TRBV20-1
cdr3_length: 16
d_call: TRBD1
clone_size: once
j_call: TRBJ2-7

cdr3_aa: CAISEDRDTEQFF
cdr3_nt: TGTGCCATCAGTGAGGACAGGGACACTGAGCAGTTCTTC
v_call: TRBV10-3
cdr3_length: 13
d_call: TRBD1
clone_size: -
j_call: TRBJ2-1

cdr3_aa: CASSQGSLAGDSTDTQYF
cdr3_nt: TGTGCCAGCAGCCAAGGTAGTTTAGCCGGGGATAGCACAGATACGCAGTATTTT
v_call: TRBV7-2
cdr3_length: 18
d_call: -
clone_size: few
j_call: TRBJ2-3

cdr3_aa: CASEGRTDTQYF
cdr3_nt: TGTGCCTCCGAGGGGAGGACAGATACGCAGTATTTT
v_call: TRBV6-2/TRBV6-3
cdr3_length: 12
d_call: -
clone_size: few
j_call: TRBJ2-3

cdr3_aa: CASRGEVFYEQYF
cdr3_nt: TGCGCCAGCAGAGGGGAAGTATTCTACGAGCAGTACTTC
v_call: TRBV10-2
cdr3_length: 13
d_call: -
clone_size: -
j_call: TRBJ2-7

cdr3_aa: CASSQDRWQETQYF
cdr3_nt: TGTGCCAGCAGCCAAGATCGTTGGCAAGAGACCCAGTACTTC
v_call: TRBV4-2
cdr3_length: 14
d_call: -
clone_size: few
j_call: TRBJ2-5

cdr3_aa: CASSYSVRDGPVASGANVLTF
cdr3_nt: TGTGCCAGCAGTTATTCGGTTAGGGATGGCCCCGTTGCCTCTGGGGCCAACGTCCTGACTTTC
v_call: TRBV6-2/TRBV6-3
cdr3_length: 21
d_call: -
clone_size: few
j_call: TRBJ2-6

cdr3_aa: CASSEFSGGTYEQYF
cdr3_nt: TGTGCCAGCAGTGAATTTTCTGGGGGGACCTACGAGCAGTACTTC
v_call: TRBV6-1
cdr3_length: 15
d_call: -
clone_size: -
j_call: TRBJ2-7

cdr3_aa: CASSKKRGGNRGEGTEAFF
cdr3_nt: TGTGCCAGCAGCAAAAAGCGTGGGGGAAACAGGGGCGAAGGGACTGAAGCTTTCTTT
v_call: TRBV21-1
cdr3_length: 19
d_call: -
clone_size: -
j_call: TRBJ1-1